Reported below is one T cell receptor (beta chain). The germline CDR1 and CDR2 sequences are MNHNS and SASEGT. Trimming removed 4 bases from V and 6 bases from J; junction bases left unmatched: 5. The CDR3 has 14 residues. These data come from a study of PD-L1 blockade in urothelial cancer. Some clones are missing from TCRdb's copy, which holds only in-frame ones; the method was immunoSEQ multiplex PCR. The table includes about 84,000 clones, 82% detected once. The receptor's source is a man between 65 and 79 years old with urothelial cancer. The J gene is TRBJ2-3, the V gene TRBV6-1; 9 bases map to TRBD1. Source: PBMCs, taken around atezolizumab (anti-PD-L1) treatment. The CDR3 nucleotides read TGTGCCAGCAGTGGGGGGACAGGGATCGATACGCAGTATTTT. Translating gives CASSGGTGIDTQYF.